This T cell receptor (beta chain) was recorded in a study of blood T cell repertoires in COVID-19. Across the study: Samples of COVID-19 (acute and convalescent) were obtained from the United States, Italy and Spain.

Study processing details: Using reference gene primer amplification, nucleated cell counts were estimated. TCRdb's copy holds only in-frame clones and misses some; the assay was immunoSEQ multiplex PCR. V, J and clone size reflect that table, while D and trimming were determined from the DNA. Here the sample spans over 35,000 clones, 92% being singletons. Trimming removed 1 base from V and 4 bases from J; junction bases left unmatched: 6. Germline loops: CDR1 SEHNR, CDR2 FQNEAQ (reference sequence). The CDR3 is made up of 15 amino acids. Sequencing was carried out using peripheral blood. The J gene is TRBJ2-5, the V gene TRBV7-9; TRBD2 matches 7 bases. This sequence originates from a man aged 45 to 65 with active COVID-19. The CDR3 region is CASSLGGSESETQYF. In DNA form, the CDR3 reads TGTGCCAGCAGCTTAGGCGGGAGCGAGTCAGAGACCCAGTACTTC.